Below, 26 T cell receptor beta chains from the same sample are listed, as sequenced in a study of blood T cell repertoires in COVID-19. TCRdb keeps only in-frame clones here, not all; method: immunoSEQ multiplex PCR. The data show over 130,000 clones, approximately 85% seen once. The specimen was peripheral blood. The receptors come from a man aged 45-65 years with acute or convalescent COVID-19.

CDR3 amino acids: CASSLSGGGETGETQYF. CDR3 nucleotide sequence: TGTGCCAGCAGCTTGTCAGGGGGCGGCGAAACTGGAGAGACCCAGTACTTC. This chain connects TRBV5-4 to TRBJ2-5; 8 bases match TRBD1. Unmatched junction bases numbered 12, after V lost 1 base and J lost 4 bases. This CDR3 has 17 residues. Germline CDR1 SGHNT, CDR2 YYREEE (reference sequence).

The V gene is TRBV5-4, the J gene TRBJ1-1; D gene unclear. This CDR3 spans 15 amino acids. The germline V gene encodes CDR1 SGHNT and CDR2 YYREEE (reference sequence). The V end lost 6 bases, the J end lost 5 bases, and 20 bases lay between the germline ends. The CDR3 is CASTPWEDTGTEAFF. The CDR3 region has the DNA TGTGCCAGCACCCCATGGGAGGATACGGGGACTGAAGCTTTCTTT. Full variable domain (outside the CDR3, taken from reference TRBV5-4 and TRBJ1-1): ETGVTQSPTHLIKTRGQQVTLRCSSQSGHNTVSWYQQALGQGPQFIFQYYREEENGRGNFPPRFSGLQFPNYSSELNVNALELDDSALYLCASTPWEDTGTEAFFGQGTRLTVV.

Comments on this clone: Distinct nucleotide sequences in the sample also encode this CDR3. This chain links TRBV5-1 with TRBJ2-1; 11 bases are a match to TRBD1. Germline-derived CDR1 and CDR2 are SGHRS and YFSETQ. V dropped 4 bases and J dropped 7; count of bases not matched to a gene: 4. The length of the CDR3 is 14 residues. CDR3 sequence reads: CASSPGTGGNEQFF. CDR3 DNA: TGCGCCAGCAGCCCCGGGACAGGGGGGAATGAGCAGTTCTTC.

V gene TRBV12-3 or TRBV12-4 combines with J gene TRBJ1-2; a weak D match, TRBD1 (6 bases). This CDR3 region has 13 residues. Trimming cost V 3 bases and J 5 bases, with 10 bases left between them. Here the CDR3 DNA reads TGTGCCAGCAGTTTGGACAGTGGGTATGGCTACACCTTC. Amino acids: CASSLDSGYGYTF.

This clone was detected only once. V is TRBV5-1 and J is TRBJ2-7; 16 nucleotides line up with TRBD2. Trimming removed 3 bases from V and 5 bases from J; junction bases left unmatched: 11. Germline V lookup: CDR1 SGHRS, CDR2 YFSETQ. This CDR3 is built from 18 residues. CDR3 loop: CASSWGLAGGPEAHEQYF. The DNA for the CDR3 is TGCGCCAGCAGCTGGGGACTAGCGGGAGGGCCCGAGGCCCACGAGCAGTACTTC. The full variable domain, its missing parts supplied by reference TRBV5-1 and TRBJ2-7, is KAGVTQTPRYLIKTRGQQVTLSCSPISGHRSVSWYQQTPGQGLQFLFEYFSETQRNKGNFPGRFSGRQFSNSRSEMNVSTLELGDSALYLCASSWGLAGGPEAHEQYFGPGTRLTVT.

V gene TRBV5-4 combines with J gene TRBJ2-1; D not certain. Germline V gene sequence: CDR1 SGHNT, CDR2 YYREEE (reference sequence). V lost 4 bases to trimming and J lost 10 bases, with 12 bases between them. The CDR3 is 12 residues long. CDR3 loop: CASSPGSQEQFF. The CDR3 DNA reads as TGTGCCAGCAGCCCAGGTTCCCAGGAGCAGTTCTTC.

This rearrangement joins TRBV18 to TRBJ1-1; D might be TRBD1 (5 bases). The germline V and J ends were trimmed by 2 bases and 7 bases, with 17 bases remaining between them. Germline V gives CDR1 KGHSH, CDR2 LQKENI. This CDR3 has 15 residues. The CDR3 loop is CASSPVVTGANEAFF. The CDR3 DNA reads TGTGCCAGCTCACCAGTCGTAACTGGGGCTAATGAAGCTTTCTTT.

The CDR3 DNA sequence: TGCGCCAGCAGCCCAACAGGGTCTGGCTACACCTTC. This sequence encodes CASSPTGSGYTF. This chain uses TRBV5-1 with TRBJ1-2, with a possible D match to TRBD1 (6 bases). Germline V lookup: CDR1 SGHRS, CDR2 YFSETQ. V lost 4 bases to trimming and J lost 7 bases, with 11 bases between them. CDR3 length: 12 amino acids.

The table lists this clone with a count of one. J is TRBJ2-3 and V is TRBV3-1 (or the pseudogene TRBV3-2), with 8 positions matching TRBD2. Germline assignment: CDR1 LGHDT and CDR2 YNNKEL (reference sequence). The CDR3 sequence is 16 residues long. The V segment lost 4 bases and the J segment 2 bases; nucleotides outside the gene matches: 8. The CDR3 protein is CASSLRVAGSTDTQYF. The CDR3 DNA reads as TGTGCCAGCAGCCTACGGGTAGCGGGATCCACAGATACGCAGTATTTT.

The chain recombines TRBV5-6 with TRBJ1-2, with 11 positions matching TRBD1. Germline CDR1 SGHDT, CDR2 YYEEEE. This CDR3 region has 15 residues. V shed 4 bases and J 2 bases; nucleotides not matched to a gene: 4. The CDR3 is CASSLRDRGNYGYTF. DNA of the CDR3: TGTGCCAGCAGCCTACGGGACAGGGGGAACTATGGCTACACCTTC.

The rearrangement joins TRBV19 to TRBJ2-7; tentatively, D is TRBD2 (7 bases). The CDR3 totals 15 residues. Germline CDR1 reads LNHDA; CDR2 reads SQIVND (reference sequence). The V end was cut by 5 bases, the J end by 6 bases, with 20 bases between. In nucleotides, the CDR3 is TGTGCCAGTAGTTGGGGGGGGCAGGGGAAAGGCGAGCAGTACTTC. It encodes CASSWGGQGKGEQYF.

The rearrangement links TRBV6-2 or TRBV6-3 to TRBJ2-7, with D perhaps TRBD1 (6 bases). The length of the CDR3 is 12 residues. Germline-derived CDR1 and CDR2 are MNHEY and SVGEGT. V shed 6 bases and J shed 4 bases, with 10 bases lying between them. In DNA, the CDR3 is TGTGCCAGCAGCAAGGACAGATACGAGCAGTACTTC. Its protein is CASSKDRYEQYF.

The chain couples TRBV7-3 to TRBJ2-5; 9 bases match TRBD2. The germline V gene encodes CDR1 SGHTA and CDR2 FQGTGA. CDR3 length equals 15 residues. Losses at the gene ends were 2 bases for V and 1 base for J; bases not matched to a gene: 2. The CDR3, as DNA: TGTGCCAGCAGCTTAGCGGGAGGGGCCCAAGAGACCCAGTACTTC. This codes for CASSLAGGAQETQYF.

The chain employs TRBV28 and TRBJ2-7; 15 positions match TRBD2. V lost 2 bases and J lost 6; bases outside the gene matches: 2. CDR3 length equals 15 residues. Germline CDR1 and CDR2: MDHEN and SYDVKM. The DNA of the CDR3 is TGTGCCAGCAGTTTAGGGACTAGCGGGAGGAGCGAGCAGTACTTC. Encoded protein: CASSLGTSGRSEQYF.

The table lists this clone with a count of one. V is TRBV2 and J is TRBJ2-1; 9 bases align to TRBD1. J lost 4 bases, V lost 1 base, and 5 bases had no gene match. Per germline, CDR1 SNHLY and CDR2 FYNNEI. CDR3 length: 16 amino acids. The DNA for the CDR3 is TGTGCCAGCAGTGAAGAGAGACAGGGGGGGTACAATGAGCAGTTCTTC. This sequence encodes CASSEERQGGYNEQFF.

The V and J genes are TRBV10-3 and TRBJ1-3; D is uncertain. This CDR3 region has 16 residues. With 4 bases removed from V and 2 bases from J, the gap between germline ends came to 15 bases. Germline V gene data show CDR1 as ENHRY and CDR2 as SYGVKD. The chain's CDR3 is CAISGSSLAPGNTIYF. CDR3 bases: TGTGCCATCAGTGGCTCGAGCCTTGCTCCTGGAAACACCATATATTTT.

The chain uses TRBV6-5 and TRBJ1-6; TRBD1 agrees at 8 bases. Trimming at V came to 8 bases and at J to 14 bases, leaving 14 bases not matched to a gene. From germline, CDR1 is MNHEY and CDR2 SVGAGI. The CDR3 covers 14 residues. In DNA, the CDR3 is TGTGCCAGCCAATATGGACAGGGTGGGTCGGCCCTCCACTTT. The encoded protein is CASQYGQGGSALHF.

The CDR3 nucleotides are TGTGCCAGCAGTTTATCGTCAACTAGCGGGAACACCTACGAGCAGTACTTC. Protein: CASSLSSTSGNTYEQYF. The V gene is TRBV27, the J gene TRBJ2-7; 10 bases match TRBD2. The CDR3 is 17 residues long. Looked up from germline, CDR1 is MNHEY and CDR2 is SMNVEV (reference sequence). V lost 0 bases, J lost 2 bases, and 7 bases stayed unmatched.

The chain links TRBV2 to TRBJ2-1; TRBD2 matches at 8 bases. Germline lookup yields CDR1 SNHLY and CDR2 FYNNEI. The CDR3 totals 14 residues. The J segment lost 4 bases and the V segment lost 3 bases, leaving 2 bases of the junction unmatched. CDR3: CASSDGGGYNEQFF. For the CDR3, the DNA is TGTGCCAGCAGTGACGGGGGGGGTTACAATGAGCAGTTCTTC.

The chain is built from TRBV11-3 and TRBJ2-2, with D maybe TRBD2 (5 bases). The CDR3 is made up of 13 amino acids. V dropped 6 bases and J dropped 4 bases, with 9 bases sitting between them. The germline V gene encodes CDR1 SGHNT and CDR2 YENEEA. CDR3 protein: CASRGGGTGELFF. Written as DNA, the CDR3 is TGTGCCAGCAGGGGTGGAGGCACCGGGGAGCTGTTTTTT.

This chain uses TRBV18 with TRBJ2-7; 9 positions agree with TRBD1. Germline CDR1 and CDR2: KGHSH and LQKENI. The CDR3 has 15 residues. V lost 2 bases and J lost 1; bases outside the gene matches: 3. CDR3: CASSPRDRASYEQYF. In DNA, the CDR3 is TGTGCCAGCTCACCAAGGGACAGGGCATCCTACGAGCAGTACTTC.

The V call is TRBV6-5, the J call TRBJ2-7; perhaps TRBD2 as D (6 bases). Germline V gene sequence: CDR1 MNHEY, CDR2 SVGAGI. V dropped 4 bases and J dropped 0 bases, with 13 bases sitting between them. This CDR3 is 15 amino acids long. The CDR3 DNA is TGTGCCAGCAGTTCTCTGGGCGGGAACTCCTACGAGCAGTACTTC. Translating it yields CASSSLGGNSYEQYF.

This sequence joins TRBV25-1 and TRBJ2-3; 8 bases are a match to TRBD2. Looked up from germline, CDR1 is MGHDK and CDR2 is SYGVNS. The ends lost 3 bases at V and 6 bases at J; junction bases unmatched: 8. The CDR3 contains 15 residues. CDR3 bases: TGTGCCAGCAGTGATGCCCAGCGGGAGTTGGATACGCAGTATTTT. Its protein product is CASSDAQRELDTQYF.

The chain is built from TRBV9 and TRBJ1-1; D gene unclear. The germline V and J ends were trimmed by 0 bases and 1 base, with 7 bases remaining between them. The CDR3 sequence is 14 residues long. The germline gives CDR1 SGDLS, CDR2 YYNGEE. The CDR3 DNA sequence: TGTGCCAGCAGCGTAGATGGGAGGAACACTGAAGCTTTCTTT. It encodes CASSVDGRNTEAFF.

The genes are TRBV3-1 (or the pseudogene TRBV3-2) and TRBJ1-1, with a weak D call TRBD1 (5 bases). Germline CDR1 LGHDT, CDR2 YNNKEL (reference sequence). This CDR3 is built from 17 residues. V shed 3 bases and J shed 1 base, with 18 bases lying between them. CDR3 loop: CASSHPLRGPSNTEAFF. DNA of the CDR3: TGTGCCAGCAGCCACCCCCTTAGGGGCCCCTCGAACACTGAAGCTTTCTTT.

The V gene is TRBV7-8, the J gene TRBJ1-5, with 10 bases matching TRBD1. V trimming: 5 bases; J trimming: 5 bases; junction bases outside the gene matches: 9. The CDR3 loop spans 16 amino acids. From germline, CDR1 is SGHVS and CDR2 FQNEAQ. CDR3 coding DNA: TGTGCCAGCAGCATACGTACAGGGACAGGGGATCAGCCCCAGCATTTT. Its translation is CASSIRTGTGDQPQHF. Full variable domain (missing parts from reference TRBV7-8 and TRBJ1-5): GAGVSQSPRYKVAKRGQDVALRCDPISGHVSLFWYQQALGQGPEFLTYFQNEAQLDKSGLPSDRFFAERPEGSVSTLKIQRTQQEDSAVYLCASSIRTGTGDQPQHFGDGTRLSIL.